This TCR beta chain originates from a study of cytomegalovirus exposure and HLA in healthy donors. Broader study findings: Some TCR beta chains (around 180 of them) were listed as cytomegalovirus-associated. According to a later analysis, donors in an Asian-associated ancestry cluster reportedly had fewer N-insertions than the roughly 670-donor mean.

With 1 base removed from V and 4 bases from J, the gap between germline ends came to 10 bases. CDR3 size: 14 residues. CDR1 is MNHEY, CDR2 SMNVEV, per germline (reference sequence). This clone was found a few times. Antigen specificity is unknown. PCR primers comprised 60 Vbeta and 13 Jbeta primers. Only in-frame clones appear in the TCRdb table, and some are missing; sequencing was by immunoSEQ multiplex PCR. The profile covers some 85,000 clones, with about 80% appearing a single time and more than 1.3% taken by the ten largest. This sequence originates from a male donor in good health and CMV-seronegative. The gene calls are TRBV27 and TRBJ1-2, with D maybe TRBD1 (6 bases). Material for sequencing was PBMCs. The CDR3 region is CASSLYRESYGYTF. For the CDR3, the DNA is TGTGCCAGCAGTTTATACAGGGAATCCTATGGCTACACCTTC.